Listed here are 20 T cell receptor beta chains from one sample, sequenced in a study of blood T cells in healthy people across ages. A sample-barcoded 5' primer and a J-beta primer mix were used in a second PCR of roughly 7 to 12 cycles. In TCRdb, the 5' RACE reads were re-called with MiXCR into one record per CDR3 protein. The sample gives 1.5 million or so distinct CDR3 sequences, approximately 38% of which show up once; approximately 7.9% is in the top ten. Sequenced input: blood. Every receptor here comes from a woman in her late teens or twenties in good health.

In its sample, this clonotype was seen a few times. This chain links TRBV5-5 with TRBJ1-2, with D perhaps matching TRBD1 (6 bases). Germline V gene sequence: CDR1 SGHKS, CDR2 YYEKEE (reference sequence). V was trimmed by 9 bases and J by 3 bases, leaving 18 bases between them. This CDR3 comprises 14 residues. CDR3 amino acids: CATSGGPGDYGYTF. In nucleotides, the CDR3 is TGTGCCACAAGCGGGGGACCAGGGGACTATGGCTACACCTTC.

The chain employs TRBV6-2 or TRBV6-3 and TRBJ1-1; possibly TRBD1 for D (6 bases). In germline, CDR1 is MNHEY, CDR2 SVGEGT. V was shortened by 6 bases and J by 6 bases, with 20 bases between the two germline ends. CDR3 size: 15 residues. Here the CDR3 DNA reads TGTGCCAGCAGACCTTGGGGGGGCGATAGGGCTGAAGCTTTCTTT. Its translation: CASRPWGGDRAEAFF.

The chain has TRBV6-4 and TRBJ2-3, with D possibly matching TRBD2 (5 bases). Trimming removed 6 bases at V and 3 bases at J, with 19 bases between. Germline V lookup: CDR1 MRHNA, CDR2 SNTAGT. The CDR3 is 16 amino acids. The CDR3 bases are TGTGCCAGCAGCCCACTTAGTGGAACGGGGACAGATACGCAGTATTTT. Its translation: CASSPLSGTGTDTQYF.

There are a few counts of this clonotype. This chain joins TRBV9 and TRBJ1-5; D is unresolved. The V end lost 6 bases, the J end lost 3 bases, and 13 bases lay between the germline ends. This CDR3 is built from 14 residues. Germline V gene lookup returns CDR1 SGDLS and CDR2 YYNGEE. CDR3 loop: CASTPGPTNQPQHF. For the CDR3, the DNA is TGTGCCAGCACCCCCGGTCCTACCAATCAGCCCCAGCATTTT.

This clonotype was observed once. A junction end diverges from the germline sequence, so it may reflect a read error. CDR3 residues: CTSSKPGLLVDEQFF. The CDR3 DNA sequence: TGTACCAGCAGCAAACCGGGACTCCTGGTCGATGAGCAGTTCTTC. This chain uses TRBV9 with TRBJ2-1, with D possibly TRBD2 on 6 matching bases. CDR1 is SGDLS, CDR2 YYNGEE, per germline. The CDR3 sequence is 15 residues long. The full variable domain, with the rest looked up from reference TRBV9 and TRBJ2-1, is DSGVTQTPKHLITATGQRVTLRCSPRSGDLSVYWYQQSLDQGLQFLIQYYNGEERAKGNILERFSAQQFPDLHSELNLSSLELGDSALYFCTSSKPGLLVDEQFFGPGTRLTVL.

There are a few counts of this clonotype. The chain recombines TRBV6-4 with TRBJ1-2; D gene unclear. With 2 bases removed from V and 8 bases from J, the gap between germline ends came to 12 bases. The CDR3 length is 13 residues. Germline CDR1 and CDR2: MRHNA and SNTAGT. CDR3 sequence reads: CASSDQAVGGYTF. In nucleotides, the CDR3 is TGTGCCAGCAGTGACCAGGCAGTTGGAGGCTACACCTTC.

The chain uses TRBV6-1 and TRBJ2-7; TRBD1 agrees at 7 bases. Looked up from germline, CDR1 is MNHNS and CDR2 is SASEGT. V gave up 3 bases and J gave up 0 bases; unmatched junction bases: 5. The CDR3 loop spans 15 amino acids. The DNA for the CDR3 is TGTGCCAGCAGTGATCCGGGGACAGCCTCCTACGAGCAGTACTTC. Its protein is CASSDPGTASYEQYF.

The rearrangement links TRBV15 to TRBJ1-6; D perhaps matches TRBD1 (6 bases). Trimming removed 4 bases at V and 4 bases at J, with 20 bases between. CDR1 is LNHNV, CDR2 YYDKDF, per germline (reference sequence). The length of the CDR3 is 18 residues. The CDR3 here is CATSTRDTVEGYNSPLHF. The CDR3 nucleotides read TGTGCCACCAGCACCCGGGACACCGTGGAGGGATATAATTCACCCCTCCACTTT.

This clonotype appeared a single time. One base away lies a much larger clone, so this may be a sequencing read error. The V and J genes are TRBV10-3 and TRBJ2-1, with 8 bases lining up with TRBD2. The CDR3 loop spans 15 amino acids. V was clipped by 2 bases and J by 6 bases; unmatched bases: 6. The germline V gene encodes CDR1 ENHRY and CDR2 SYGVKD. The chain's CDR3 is CAISEAAGGPNEQFF. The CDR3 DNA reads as TGTGCCATCAGTGAGGCGGCGGGAGGTCCCAATGAGCAGTTCTTC.

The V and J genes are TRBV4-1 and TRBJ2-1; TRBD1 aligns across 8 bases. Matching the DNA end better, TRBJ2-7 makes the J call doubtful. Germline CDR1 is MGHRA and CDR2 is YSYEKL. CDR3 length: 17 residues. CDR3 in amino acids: CASSQDPPGGYNNEQYF. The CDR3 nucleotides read TGCGCCAGCAGCCAAGACCCCCCAGGGGGCTATAACAATGAGCAGTACTTC.

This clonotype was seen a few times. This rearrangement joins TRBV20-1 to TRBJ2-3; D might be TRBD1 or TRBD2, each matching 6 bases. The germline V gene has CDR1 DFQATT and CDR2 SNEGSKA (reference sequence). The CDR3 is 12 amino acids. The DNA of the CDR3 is TGCACAACCGGGGGCCTCACAGATACGCAGTATTTT. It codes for CTTGGLTDTQYF.

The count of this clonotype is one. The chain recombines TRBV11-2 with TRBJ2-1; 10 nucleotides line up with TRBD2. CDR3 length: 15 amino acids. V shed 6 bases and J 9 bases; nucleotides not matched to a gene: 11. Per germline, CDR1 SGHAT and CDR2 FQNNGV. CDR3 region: CASRPPGLAYTEQFF. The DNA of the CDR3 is TGTGCCAGCAGGCCACCGGGACTAGCGTATACTGAGCAGTTCTTC.

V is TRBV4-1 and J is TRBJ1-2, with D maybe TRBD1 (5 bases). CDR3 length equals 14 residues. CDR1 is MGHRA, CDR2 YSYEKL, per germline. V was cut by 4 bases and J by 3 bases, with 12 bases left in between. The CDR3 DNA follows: TGCGCCAGCAGCCCGGGAGGCAGGGACTATGGCTACACCTTC. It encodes CASSPGGRDYGYTF.

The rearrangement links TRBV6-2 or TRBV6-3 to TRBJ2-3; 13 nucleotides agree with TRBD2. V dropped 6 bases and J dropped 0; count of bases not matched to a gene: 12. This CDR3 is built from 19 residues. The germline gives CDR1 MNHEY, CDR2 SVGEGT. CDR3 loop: CASSLQTGTSGESTDTQYF. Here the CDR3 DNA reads TGTGCCAGCAGCCTACAAACCGGGACTAGCGGGGAGAGCACAGATACGCAGTATTTT.

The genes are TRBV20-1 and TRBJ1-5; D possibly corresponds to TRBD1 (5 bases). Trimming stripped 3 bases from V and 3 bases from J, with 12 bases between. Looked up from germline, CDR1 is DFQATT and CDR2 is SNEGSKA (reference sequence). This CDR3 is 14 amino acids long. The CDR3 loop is CSASTGGDNQPQHF. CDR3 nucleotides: TGCAGTGCTAGTACGGGAGGGGACAATCAGCCCCAGCATTTT.

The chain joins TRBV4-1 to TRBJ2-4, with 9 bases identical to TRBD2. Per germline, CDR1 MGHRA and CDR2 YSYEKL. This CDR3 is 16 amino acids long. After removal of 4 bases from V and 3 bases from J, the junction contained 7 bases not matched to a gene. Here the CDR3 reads CASSPDAGGLKNIQYF. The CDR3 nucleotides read TGCGCCAGCAGCCCAGACGCGGGGGGGCTCAAAAACATTCAGTACTTC.

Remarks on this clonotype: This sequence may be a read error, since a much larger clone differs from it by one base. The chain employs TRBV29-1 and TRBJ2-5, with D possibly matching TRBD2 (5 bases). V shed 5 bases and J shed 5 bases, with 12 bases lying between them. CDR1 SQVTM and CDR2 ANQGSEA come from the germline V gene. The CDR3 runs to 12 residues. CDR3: CSVRRELETQYF. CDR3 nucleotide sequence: TGCAGCGTTCGAAGGGAGCTGGAGACCCAGTACTTC.

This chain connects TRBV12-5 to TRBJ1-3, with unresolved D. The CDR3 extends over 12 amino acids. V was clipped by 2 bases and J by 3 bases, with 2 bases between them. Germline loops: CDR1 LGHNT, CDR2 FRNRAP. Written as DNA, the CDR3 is TGTGCTAGTGGTTTGAGTGGAAACACCATATATTTT. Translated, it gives CASGLSGNTIYF.

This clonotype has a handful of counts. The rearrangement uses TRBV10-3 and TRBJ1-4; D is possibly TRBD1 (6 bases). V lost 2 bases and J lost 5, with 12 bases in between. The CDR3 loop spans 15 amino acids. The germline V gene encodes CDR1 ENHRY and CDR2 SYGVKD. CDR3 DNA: TGTGCCATCAGTGAGGACAGGAGGGCCAATGAAAAACTGTTTTTT. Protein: CAISEDRRANEKLFF.

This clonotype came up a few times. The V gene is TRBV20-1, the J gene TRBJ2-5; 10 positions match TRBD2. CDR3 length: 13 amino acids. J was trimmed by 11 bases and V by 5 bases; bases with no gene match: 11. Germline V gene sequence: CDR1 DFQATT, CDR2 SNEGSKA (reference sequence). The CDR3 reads CSAEDSGGTEQYF. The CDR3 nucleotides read TGCAGTGCTGAAGATAGCGGGGGGACGGAGCAGTACTTC.